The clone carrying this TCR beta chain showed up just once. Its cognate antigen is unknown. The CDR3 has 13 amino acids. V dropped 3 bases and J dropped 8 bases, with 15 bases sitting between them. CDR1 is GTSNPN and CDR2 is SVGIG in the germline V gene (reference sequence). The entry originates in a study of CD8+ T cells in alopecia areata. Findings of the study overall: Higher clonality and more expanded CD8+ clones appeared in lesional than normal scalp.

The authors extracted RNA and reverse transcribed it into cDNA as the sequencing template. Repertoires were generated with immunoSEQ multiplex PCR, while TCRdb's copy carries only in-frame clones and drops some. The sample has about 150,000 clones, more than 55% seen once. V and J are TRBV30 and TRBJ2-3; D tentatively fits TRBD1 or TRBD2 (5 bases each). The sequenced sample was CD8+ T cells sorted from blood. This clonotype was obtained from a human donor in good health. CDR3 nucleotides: TGTGCCTGGAGCGAGGGGATCACCGGTACGCAGTATTTT. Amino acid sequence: CAWSEGITGTQYF.